The 26 T cell receptor beta chains presented below share a single source sample, sequenced in a study of T cell responses to AZD1222 COVID-19 vaccine. Using immunoSEQ multiplex PCR, the repertoire was profiled, and TCRdb retains in-frame clones only, with some absent. The sample has about 93,000 clones; around 92% are singletons. The sequencing here drew on peripheral blood, taken on day 0 of MenACWY control vaccination. All receptors come from an adult in good health.

The chain recombines TRBV7-2 with TRBJ2-7; D is undetermined. Germline V gene lookup returns CDR1 SGHTA and CDR2 FQGNSA. The CDR3 is 16 amino acids. Between the trimmed V and J ends, which lost 1 base and 1 base, there was a span of 14 bases. The CDR3 is CASSLVSTGPSYEQYF. The DNA of the CDR3 is TGTGCCAGCAGCTTAGTGTCGACGGGCCCATCCTACGAGCAGTACTTC.

The V gene is TRBV7-8, the J gene TRBJ1-4; tentative D call: TRBD1 (6 bases). CDR1 SGHVS and CDR2 FQNEAQ come from the germline V gene. Trimming cost V 5 bases and J 4 bases, with 14 bases left between them. This CDR3 spans 15 amino acids. The chain's CDR3 is CASSPRGGDNEKLFF. CDR3 coding DNA: TGTGCCAGCAGCCCGAGGGGGGGGGATAATGAAAAACTGTTTTTT.

V and J are TRBV3-1 (or the pseudogene TRBV3-2) and TRBJ1-2; D gene ambiguous. Germline assignment: CDR1 LGHDT and CDR2 YNNKEL (reference sequence). CDR3 length: 12 residues. The ends were cut back, 0 bases at V and 6 bases at J, with 5 bases in the middle. The CDR3, as DNA: TGTGCCAGCAGCCAAGAGGGCCATGGCTACACCTTC. Translation: CASSQEGHGYTF.

On this clone itself: The germline gene is not matched at one end of the junction; a read error may be the cause. The chain links TRBV5-1 to TRBJ2-1; D gene uncertain. The V gene's germline CDR1 is SGHRS and CDR2 YFSETQ. This CDR3 contains 12 residues. The CDR3, as DNA: TGCGCCAGCAGCTTGGGGTACAGTGAGCAGTTCTTC. As protein: CASSLGYSEQFF.

The sample holds a few counts of this clone. J is TRBJ1-5 and V is TRBV11-2; tentative D call: TRBD1 (5 bases). The ends were cut back, 1 base at V and 4 bases at J, with 8 bases in the middle. This CDR3 spans 14 amino acids. From germline, CDR1 is SGHAT and CDR2 FQNNGV. This CDR3 is CASSLGAGNQPQHF. CDR3 nucleotides: TGTGCCAGCAGCTTAGGGGCAGGGAATCAGCCCCAGCATTTT.

This rearrangement joins TRBV10-3 to TRBJ2-1; 10 bases fit TRBD2. CDR1 and CDR2 from the germline V gene are ENHRY and SYGVKD. V dropped 10 bases and J dropped 2; count of bases not matched to a gene: 14. CDR3 size: 17 residues. The CDR3 spells CASGSRASGGTYNEQFF. The CDR3 DNA reads TGTGCCAGCGGTTCCAGGGCTAGCGGGGGAACCTACAATGAGCAGTTCTTC.

This rearrangement joins TRBV7-8 to TRBJ1-4, with D tentatively TRBD1 (5 bases). V was cut by 6 bases and J by 4 bases, with 12 bases left in between. The CDR3 covers 14 residues. CDR1 is SGHVS, CDR2 FQNEAQ, per germline. The CDR3 spells CASRGGVVNEKLFF. The CDR3 DNA reads TGTGCCAGCAGGGGGGGGGTGGTTAATGAAAAACTGTTTTTT. The variable domain in full, with the rest retrieved from reference TRBV7-8 and TRBJ1-4, is GAGVSQSPRYKVAKRGQDVALRCDPISGHVSLFWYQQALGQGPEFLTYFQNEAQLDKSGLPSDRFFAERPEGSVSTLKIQRTQQEDSAVYLCASRGGVVNEKLFFGSGTQLSVL.

This sequence joins TRBV4-3 and TRBJ2-5, with D hard to call. V was shortened by 1 base and J by 5 bases, with 14 bases between the two germline ends. There are 15 residues in the CDR3. Germline assignment: CDR1 LGHNA and CDR2 YSLEER. CDR3 region: CASSQGLGRTETQYF. The CDR3 coding sequence is TGCGCCAGCAGCCAAGGGCTGGGCAGGACGGAGACCCAGTACTTC.

The CDR3 sequence is CASSYGAGPRDEQFF. DNA for the CDR3: TGTGCCAGCAGTTACGGGGCGGGGCCGAGGGATGAGCAGTTCTTC. This chain connects TRBV6-2 or TRBV6-3 to TRBJ2-1, with D possibly TRBD2 on 6 matching bases. The CDR3 is 15 residues long. Trimming took off 2 bases at V and 8 bases at J, with 16 bases between the two ends. Per germline, CDR1 MNHEY and CDR2 SVGEGT.

The sample holds one count of this clone. The chain has TRBV19 and TRBJ1-1, with TRBD1 matching over 9 bases. Germline V gene lookup returns CDR1 LNHDA and CDR2 SQIVND (reference sequence). Trimming cost V 5 bases and J 11 bases; bases outside gene matches: 9. The CDR3 runs to 13 residues. The CDR3 region is CASSLPGTGRAFF. CDR3 DNA sequence: TGTGCCAGTAGTCTGCCCGGGACAGGGAGGGCTTTCTTT. The complete variable domain, with remaining parts taken from reference TRBV19 and TRBJ1-1, reads DGGITQSPKYLFRKEGQNVTLSCEQNLNHDAMYWYRQDPGQGLRLIYYSQIVNDFQKGDIAEGYSVSREKKESFPLTVTSAQKNPTAFYLCASSLPGTGRAFFGQGTRLTVV.

The chain combines TRBV9 with TRBJ2-7; TRBD2 agrees at 8 bases. Germline lookup yields CDR1 SGDLS and CDR2 YYNGEE. The V gene end was trimmed by 3 bases and the J gene end by 6 bases; junction bases not matched to a gene: 5. The CDR3 is 13 residues long. CDR3 amino acids: CASSGGTSGEQYF. Here the CDR3 DNA reads TGTGCCAGCAGCGGAGGGACTAGTGGCGAGCAGTACTTC.

This chain joins TRBV7-2 and TRBJ1-5, with 8 positions matching TRBD1. The CDR3 is 14 amino acids. From germline, CDR1 is SGHTA and CDR2 FQGNSA. Trimming at V came to 7 bases and at J to 6 bases, leaving 8 bases not matched to a gene. The CDR3 region has the DNA TGTGCCAGCACCGGACAGGGAAGAAGTCAGCCCCAGCATTTT. Its translation: CASTGQGRSQPQHF.

V is TRBV7-9 and J is TRBJ1-2; no definite D call. Germline V gene lookup returns CDR1 SEHNR and CDR2 FQNEAQ (reference sequence). V shed 1 base and J shed 9 bases, with 12 bases lying between them. This CDR3 comprises 13 residues. DNA of the CDR3: TGTGCCAGCAGCTTAGTTATGCACCCCAGCTACACCTTC. Translation: CASSLVMHPSYTF.

This rearrangement joins TRBV7-9 to TRBJ1-1; 9 bases are shared with TRBD1. Losses at the gene ends were 0 bases for V and 5 bases for J; bases not matched to a gene: 1. Germline loops: CDR1 SEHNR, CDR2 FQNEAQ (reference sequence). CDR3 length: 14 residues. CDR3 sequence reads: CASSLATGGTEAFF. DNA for the CDR3: TGTGCCAGCAGCTTAGCGACAGGGGGGACTGAAGCTTTCTTT. The whole variable domain, remainder taken from reference TRBV7-9 and TRBJ1-1, is DTGVSQNPRHKITKRGQNVTFRCDPISEHNRLYWYRQTLGQGPEFLTYFQNEAQLEKSRLLSDRFSAERPKGSFSTLEIQRTEQGDSAMYLCASSLATGGTEAFFGQGTRLTVV.

This clone was detected ten times or more. The chain uses TRBV4-3 and TRBJ1-2; possible D gene TRBD1, 6 bases. The CDR3 runs 14 residues. Per the germline V gene, CDR1 is LGHNA and CDR2 is YSLEER. Trimming left V 0 bases short and J 8 bases short, with 13 bases between. CDR3 coding DNA: TGCGCCAGCAGCCAAGATCGGGGACACAGGGGCTACACCTTC. Translation: CASSQDRGHRGYTF.

CDR3 nucleotides: TGTGCCACAAAAACCGGGACCGGGGTTTTCTATGGCTACACCTTC. Translation: CATKTGTGVFYGYTF. This chain links TRBV10-3 with TRBJ1-2, with D possibly matching TRBD1 (5 bases). Trimming cost V 10 bases and J 4 bases, with 22 bases left between them. CDR1 is ENHRY and CDR2 is SYGVKD in the germline V gene. The CDR3 loop spans 15 amino acids.

The rearrangement uses TRBV10-3 and TRBJ2-7; possible D gene TRBD1, 6 bases. V was trimmed by 2 bases and J by 2 bases, leaving 22 bases between them. In germline, CDR1 is ENHRY, CDR2 SYGVKD. The CDR3 totals 18 residues. CDR3 loop: CAISETHRVERKTYEQYF. The CDR3 coding sequence is TGTGCCATCAGTGAGACCCACAGGGTCGAAAGGAAAACCTACGAGCAGTACTTC.

The genes are TRBV7-3 and TRBJ2-3; D remains ambiguous. Trimming shortened V by 1 base and J by 4 bases, and 3 bases separated the two germline ends. The CDR3 covers 12 residues. The germline V gene encodes CDR1 SGHTA and CDR2 FQGTGA. CDR3 sequence reads: CASSLRADTQYF. In nucleotides, the CDR3 is TGTGCCAGCAGCTTAAGGGCAGATACGCAGTATTTT. The whole variable domain, filled in from reference TRBV7-3 and TRBJ2-3, reads GAGVSQTPSNKVTEKGKYVELRCDPISGHTALYWYRQSLGQGPEFLIYFQGTGAADDSGLPNDRFFAVRPEGSVSTLKIQRTERGDSAVYLCASSLRADTQYFGPGTRLTVL.

The genes are TRBV5-1 and TRBJ2-2; D unclear. CDR1 and CDR2 from the germline V gene are SGHRS and YFSETQ. The CDR3 has 15 amino acids. Trimming shortened V by 2 bases and J by 1 base, and 9 bases separated the two germline ends. The CDR3 loop reads CASSFEPRNTGELFF. CDR3 bases: TGCGCCAGCAGCTTCGAGCCTCGGAACACCGGGGAGCTGTTTTTT.

V and J are TRBV28 and TRBJ2-2; TRBD1 agrees at 7 bases. CDR1 and CDR2 (germline): MDHEN, SYDVKM. Trimming took 10 bases from V and 3 from J; bases not matched to a gene: 14. This CDR3 is 16 amino acids long. Here the CDR3 DNA reads TGTGCCAACCGCCTGACAGGGTCGGTGGACACCGGGGAGCTGTTTTTT. Amino acid sequence: CANRLTGSVDTGELFF.

The chain combines TRBV6-2 or TRBV6-3 with TRBJ1-2; 10 positions match TRBD1. This CDR3 region has 16 residues. Germline V CDR1 and CDR2: MNHEY, SVGEGT. V trimming: 5 bases; J trimming: 1 base; junction bases outside the gene matches: 7. The CDR3 DNA is TGTGCCAGCAGTCCCCGGGACAGGGGAGTTAACTATGGCTACACCTTC. Its translation is CASSPRDRGVNYGYTF.

The chain employs TRBV19 and TRBJ2-2; D is perhaps TRBD1 (6 bases). From germline, CDR1 is LNHDA and CDR2 SQIVND (reference sequence). This CDR3 has 16 residues. Deletions cut 2 bases from V and 6 bases from J, with 16 bases between. The CDR3 protein is CASSIRGGPIPGELFF. The CDR3 DNA reads as TGTGCCAGTAGTATACGAGGGGGACCTATCCCCGGGGAGCTGTTTTTT.

This rearrangement joins TRBV9 to TRBJ2-3; the match to TRBD2 covers 7 bases. V shed 0 bases, J shed 8 bases, and the junction held 9 bases outside the gene matches. The CDR3 sequence is 15 residues long. Germline CDR1 is SGDLS and CDR2 is YYNGEE. The CDR3 bases are TGTGCCAGCAGCGTAGATCCGGGGGGTGAGGGTACGCAGTATTTT. It specifies CASSVDPGGEGTQYF.

The gene calls are TRBV24-1 and TRBJ2-1, with 7 bases aligning to TRBD1. Germline V gives CDR1 KGHDR, CDR2 SFDVKD. This CDR3 spans 12 amino acids. V was clipped by 7 bases and J by 4 bases; unmatched bases: 0. The CDR3 DNA follows: TGTGCCACCAGGGGACAGTACAATGAGCAGTTCTTC. It translates to CATRGQYNEQFF.

The chain joins TRBV2 to TRBJ2-1; 14 bases map to TRBD2. The V and J ends lost 8 bases and 8 bases, in that order; junction bases with no gene match: 11. The V gene's germline CDR1 is SNHLY and CDR2 FYNNEI. There are 16 residues in the CDR3. CDR3 in DNA: TGTGCCAGCCGTTTCCCGGGACTAGCGGGGGTCTATGAGCAGTTCTTC. This sequence encodes CASRFPGLAGVYEQFF.

The V gene is TRBV7-6, the J gene TRBJ2-7, with D tentatively TRBD2 (5 bases). Germline CDR1 is SGHVS and CDR2 is FNYEAQ. CDR3 length: 14 residues. V was shortened by 5 bases and J by 2 bases, with 13 bases between the two germline ends. CDR3 DNA: TGTGCCAGCAGCAGGAACGGGGTTACCTACGAGCAGTACTTC. The encoded protein is CASSRNGVTYEQYF.